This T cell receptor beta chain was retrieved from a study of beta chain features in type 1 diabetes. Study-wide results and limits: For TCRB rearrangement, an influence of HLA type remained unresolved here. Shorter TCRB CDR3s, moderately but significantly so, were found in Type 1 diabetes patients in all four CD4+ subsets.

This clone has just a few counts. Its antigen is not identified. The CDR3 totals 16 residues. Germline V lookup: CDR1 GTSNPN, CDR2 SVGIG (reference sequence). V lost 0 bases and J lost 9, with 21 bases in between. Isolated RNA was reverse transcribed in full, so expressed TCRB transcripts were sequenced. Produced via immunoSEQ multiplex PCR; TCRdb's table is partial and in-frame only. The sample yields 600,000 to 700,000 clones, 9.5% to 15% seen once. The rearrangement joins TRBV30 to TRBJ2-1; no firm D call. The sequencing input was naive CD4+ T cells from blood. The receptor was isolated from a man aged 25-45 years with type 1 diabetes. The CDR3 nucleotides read TGTGCCTGGAGTGTAGGGCTCGACAACCTGGGCGTTGAGCAGTTCTTC. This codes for CAWSVGLDNLGVEQFF.